This T cell receptor beta chain was sequenced for a study of PD-L1 blockade in urothelial cancer. Study-level information: Chemotherapy regimens numbering 0 to 3 had been given to patients.

Specified time point: pretreatment peripheral blood. Patients' cancers were locally advanced or metastatic urothelial carcinomas. Measured with immunoSEQ multiplex PCR; TCRdb has only the in-frame clones, and not every one. The sample has approximately 94,000 clones, roughly 91% seen once; the top ten hold about 2%. This receptor was identified in a man aged 55 to 70 with urothelial cancer. This specimen was PBMCs, taken around atezolizumab (anti-PD-L1) treatment.

The CDR3 nucleotides read TGTGCCAGCAGTTTGGGGACTACCTACAATGAGCAGTTCTTC. Translating it yields CASSLGTTYNEQFF. V gene TRBV27 combines with J gene TRBJ2-1; 7 nucleotides align to TRBD2. Germline V gene data show CDR1 as MNHEY and CDR2 as SMNVEV (reference sequence). J gave up 2 bases and V 3 bases, and 1 base lay outside the gene matches. The CDR3 sequence is 14 residues long.